These 17 T cell receptor beta chains were all obtained from the same sample, sequenced in a study of OX40 agonist ivuxolimab in advanced cancers. Repertoires were generated with immunoSEQ multiplex PCR, while TCRdb's copy carries only in-frame clones and drops some. The table includes 65,000 to 95,000 clones, around 87% detected once. Sequenced here: CD4+ or CD8+ T cells sorted from blood, sampled in a trial of the OX40 agonist ivuxolimab. The receptors derive from an adult with an advanced solid tumor such as melanoma, head and neck, liver or kidney cancer.

This chain joins TRBV9 and TRBJ2-5, with 13 bases fitting TRBD2. The V gene end was trimmed by 4 bases and the J gene end by 4 bases; junction bases not matched to a gene: 13. This CDR3 is 18 amino acids long. Germline V gene lookup returns CDR1 SGDLS and CDR2 YYNGEE. CDR3 sequence (DNA): TGTGCCAGCAGCCCCTCGGGACTAGCGGGGACCGGTCGAGAGACCCAGTACTTC. It is translated as CASSPSGLAGTGRETQYF. The whole variable domain, filled in from reference TRBV9 and TRBJ2-5, reads DSGVTQTPKHLITATGQRVTLRCSPRSGDLSVYWYQQSLDQGLQFLIQYYNGEERAKGNILERFSAQQFPDLHSELNLSSLELGDSALYFCASSPSGLAGTGRETQYFGPGTRLLVL.

The gene calls are TRBV6-6 and TRBJ1-1, with D perhaps TRBD1 (6 bases). Trimming pared 8 bases from V and 6 bases from J, leaving 16 bases between. CDR1 MNHNY and CDR2 SVGAGI come from the germline V gene (reference sequence). This CDR3 spans 13 amino acids. The CDR3 loop is CASLPWGGAEAFF. CDR3 nucleotide sequence: TGTGCCAGCTTACCCTGGGGGGGCGCTGAAGCTTTCTTT.

This chain uses TRBV30 with TRBJ1-1; D uncertain. CDR3 length: 11 residues. CDR1 is GTSNPN, CDR2 SVGIG, per germline (reference sequence). The V end was cut by 7 bases, the J end by 4 bases, with 10 bases between. DNA for the CDR3: TGTGCCTTCAAACGGCGCACTGAAGCTTTCTTT. Encoded protein: CAFKRRTEAFF.

CDR3: CASLPWGADGYTF. The CDR3 nucleotides are TGTGCCAGCCTCCCGTGGGGGGCGGATGGCTACACCTTC. V is TRBV11-2 and J is TRBJ1-2; D is possibly TRBD1 (6 bases). This CDR3 comprises 13 residues. Trimming took off 8 bases at V and 6 bases at J, with 16 bases between the two ends. The germline gives CDR1 SGHAT, CDR2 FQNNGV.

The rearrangement uses TRBV5-4 and TRBJ2-2; no firm D call. The CDR3 sequence is 15 residues long. The V end was cut by 0 bases, the J end by 6 bases, with 12 bases between. In germline, CDR1 is SGHNT, CDR2 YYREEE (reference sequence). The CDR3 here is CASSLAGLRAGELFF. CDR3 bases: TGTGCCAGCAGCTTGGCCGGCTTAAGGGCCGGGGAGCTGTTTTTT.

CDR3 sequence reads: CASSLTTDNEQFF. In nucleotides, the CDR3 is TGTGCCAGCAGCTTGACTACAGACAATGAGCAGTTCTTC. The rearrangement joins TRBV7-3 to TRBJ2-1; D is possibly TRBD2 (5 bases). The CDR3 covers 13 residues. Per germline, CDR1 SGHTA and CDR2 FQGTGA. V was clipped by 3 bases and J by 5 bases, with 8 bases between them.

The rearrangement links TRBV18 to TRBJ2-7; D possibly matches TRBD1 or TRBD2 (5 bases each). The CDR3 covers 16 residues. Germline CDR1 reads KGHSH; CDR2 reads LQKENI. Trimming removed 4 bases at V and 4 bases at J, with 20 bases between. CDR3 protein: CASSLLSQGEPYEQYF. The CDR3 DNA sequence: TGTGCCAGCTCACTACTTTCGCAAGGGGAGCCATACGAGCAGTACTTC.

The genes are TRBV6-1 and TRBJ1-1; D might be TRBD1 (5 bases). Germline V lookup: CDR1 MNHNS, CDR2 SASEGT. The germline V and J ends were trimmed by 6 bases and 7 bases, with 12 bases remaining between them. This CDR3 comprises 12 residues. CDR3 coding DNA: TGTGCCAGCAGCTTCCAGGGCAATGAAGCTTTCTTT. Encoded protein: CASSFQGNEAFF.

The CDR3 sequence: CSAPEGSGYTF. The CDR3 nucleotides are TGCAGTGCTCCGGAGGGCTCTGGCTACACCTTC. This chain joins TRBV20-1 and TRBJ1-2; the D is unclear. The CDR3 length is 11 residues. Germline values: CDR1 DFQATT, CDR2 SNEGSKA (reference sequence). The V gene lost 5 bases and the J gene lost 7 bases, with 11 bases spanning the gap.

This rearrangement joins TRBV2 to TRBJ2-7; D unclear. The germline V gene encodes CDR1 SNHLY and CDR2 FYNNEI. The V end was cut by 4 bases, the J end by 5 bases, with 9 bases between. This CDR3 is 12 amino acids long. CDR3 loop: CASSAQIDEQYF. Here the CDR3 DNA reads TGTGCCAGCAGTGCGCAGATCGACGAGCAGTACTTC.

This chain links TRBV2 with TRBJ2-1; 7 bases line up with TRBD2. Germline CDR1 reads SNHLY; CDR2 reads FYNNEI. CDR3 length: 12 amino acids. J was trimmed by 9 bases and V by 7 bases; bases with no gene match: 6. CDR3: CASTRLAGEQFF. As DNA, the CDR3 is TGTGCCAGCACTAGACTAGCTGGTGAGCAGTTCTTC.

The chain carries TRBV28 and TRBJ2-3, with a tentative D call TRBD1 (5 bases). V was shortened by 4 bases and J by 6 bases, with 8 bases between the two germline ends. This CDR3 is built from 12 residues. Germline V gene sequence: CDR1 MDHEN, CDR2 SYDVKM. The CDR3 reads CASSWGSDTQYF. The DNA of the CDR3 is TGTGCCAGCAGTTGGGGCAGCGATACGCAGTATTTT.

The genes are TRBV9 and TRBJ2-5; 9 bases map to TRBD2. CDR3 length: 15 residues. The germline gives CDR1 SGDLS, CDR2 YYNGEE. Trimming took 4 bases from V and 5 from J; bases not matched to a gene: 9. CDR3 nucleotides: TGTGCCAGCAGCACCTTAGGACTAGCGACTGAGACCCAGTACTTC. This translates into CASSTLGLATETQYF.

The chain joins TRBV5-1 to TRBJ2-3; unclear D gene. This CDR3 comprises 14 residues. Trimming pared 0 bases from V and 3 bases from J, leaving 8 bases between. Germline V CDR1 and CDR2: SGHRS, YFSETQ. The CDR3 loop reads CASSLADFTDTQYF. The CDR3 bases are TGCGCCAGCAGCTTGGCCGACTTTACAGATACGCAGTATTTT.

The J gene is TRBJ1-3, the V gene TRBV9; D unclear. CDR1 and CDR2 (germline): SGDLS, YYNGEE. This CDR3 comprises 14 residues. In DNA form, the CDR3 reads TGTGGGTCCGGCGGCGGAGGTCCTGGAAACACCATATATTTT. It yields the protein CGSGGGGPGNTIYF.

The chain has TRBV5-6 and TRBJ2-5; TRBD1 aligns across 10 bases. Germline V gene lookup returns CDR1 SGHDT and CDR2 YYEEEE. The CDR3 totals 16 residues. V was clipped by 6 bases and J by 5 bases; unmatched bases: 13. CDR3 in DNA: TGTGCCAGCACTCCCCCGGGGGGACAGGGGAGGGAGACCCAGTACTTC. It translates to CASTPPGGQGRETQYF.

The V gene is TRBV7-8, the J gene TRBJ2-2; perhaps TRBD1 as D (5 bases). V was clipped by 2 bases and J by 6 bases, with 16 bases between them. The CDR3 length is 16 residues. From germline, CDR1 is SGHVS and CDR2 FQNEAQ. The CDR3 here is CASSLREPKGAGELFF. The DNA for the CDR3 is TGTGCCAGCAGCTTAAGAGAGCCCAAAGGGGCCGGGGAGCTGTTTTTT.